This T cell receptor (beta chain) originates from a study of T cells in tumors after PD-1 blockade. Study-level background: A subset received ongoing vismodegib 150 mg daily alongside anti-PD-1 therapy.

The table came from immunoSEQ multiplex PCR; TCRdb's copy has only in-frame clones and leaves some out. The table shows around 11,000 clones, with 50% to 80% occurring only once. Overall study results and limits: Around 45% of tumor TCR clonotypes were also found in blood.

The length of the CDR3 is 17 residues. Germline CDR1 is LGHDT and CDR2 is YNNKEL (reference sequence). Trimming removed 2 bases from V and 3 bases from J, with 19 bases in between. As for this clone: As yet, its antigen is unknown.

The source was tumor tissue, collected after anti-PD-1 treatment. The sequence came from a human donor with basal cell carcinoma. This chain links TRBV3-1 (or the pseudogene TRBV3-2) with TRBJ1-2, with D tentatively TRBD1 (5 bases). The CDR3 region has the DNA TGTGCCAGCAGCCAATACCCGCCGAGGGGCTGGGACTATGGCTACACCTTC. Residues: CASSQYPPRGWDYGYTF.